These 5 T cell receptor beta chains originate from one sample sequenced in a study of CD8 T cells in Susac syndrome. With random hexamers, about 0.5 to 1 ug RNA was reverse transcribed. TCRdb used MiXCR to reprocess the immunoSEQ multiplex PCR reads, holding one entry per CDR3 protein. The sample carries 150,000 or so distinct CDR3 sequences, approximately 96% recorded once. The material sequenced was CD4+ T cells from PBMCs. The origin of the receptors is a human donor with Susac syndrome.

The CDR3, as DNA: TGTGCCACCAGCAGCCACAAGACAGGGCCCGGGGAGCTGTTTTTT. Translated: CATSSHKTGPGELFF. This chain links TRBV15 with TRBJ2-2, with TRBD1 matching 7 bases. The J segment lost 6 bases and the V segment lost 3 bases, leaving 7 bases of the junction unmatched. This CDR3 is 15 amino acids long. The V gene's germline CDR1 is LNHNV and CDR2 YYDKDF (reference sequence).

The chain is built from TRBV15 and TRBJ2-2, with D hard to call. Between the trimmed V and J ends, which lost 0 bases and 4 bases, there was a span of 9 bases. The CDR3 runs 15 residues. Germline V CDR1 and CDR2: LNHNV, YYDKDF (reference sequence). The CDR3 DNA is TGTGCCACCAGCAGAGAAATGACGGGCACCGGGGAGCTGTTTTTT. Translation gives CATSREMTGTGELFF.

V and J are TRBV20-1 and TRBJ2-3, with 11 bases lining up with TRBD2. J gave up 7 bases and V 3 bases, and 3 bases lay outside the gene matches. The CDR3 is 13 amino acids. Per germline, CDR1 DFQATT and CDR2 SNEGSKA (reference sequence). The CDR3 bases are TGCAGTGCTAGCCGACTAGCGGGGAATACGCAGTATTTT. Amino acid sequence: CSASRLAGNTQYF.

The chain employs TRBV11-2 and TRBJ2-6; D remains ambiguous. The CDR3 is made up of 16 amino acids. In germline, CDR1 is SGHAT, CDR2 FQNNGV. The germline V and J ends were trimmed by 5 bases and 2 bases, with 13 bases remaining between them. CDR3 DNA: TGTGCCAGCAGCAGGGTGAAATCCCCTGGGGCCAACGTCCTGACTTTC. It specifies CASSRVKSPGANVLTF.

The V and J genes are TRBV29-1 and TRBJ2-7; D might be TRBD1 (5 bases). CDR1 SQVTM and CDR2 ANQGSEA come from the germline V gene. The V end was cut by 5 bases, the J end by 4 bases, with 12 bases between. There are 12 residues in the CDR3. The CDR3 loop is CSVPGMGYEQYF. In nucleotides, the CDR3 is TGCAGCGTTCCAGGGATGGGGTACGAGCAGTACTTC.